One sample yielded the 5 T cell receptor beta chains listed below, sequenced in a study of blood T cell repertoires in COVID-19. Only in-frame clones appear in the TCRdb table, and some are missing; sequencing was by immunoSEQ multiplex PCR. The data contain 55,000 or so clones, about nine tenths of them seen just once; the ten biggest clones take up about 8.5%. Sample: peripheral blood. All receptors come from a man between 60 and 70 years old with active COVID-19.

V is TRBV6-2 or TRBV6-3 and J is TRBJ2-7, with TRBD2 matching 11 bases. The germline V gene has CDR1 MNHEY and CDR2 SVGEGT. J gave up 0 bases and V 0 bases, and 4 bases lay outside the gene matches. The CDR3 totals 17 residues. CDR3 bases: TGTGCCAGCAGTTACTCGGTAGCGGGAGGGCCCTCCTACGAGCAGTACTTC. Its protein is CASSYSVAGGPSYEQYF.

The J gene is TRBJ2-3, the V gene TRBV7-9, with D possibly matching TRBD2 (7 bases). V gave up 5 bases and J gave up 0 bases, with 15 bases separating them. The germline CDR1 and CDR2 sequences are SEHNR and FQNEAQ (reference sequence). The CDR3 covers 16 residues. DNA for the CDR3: TGTGCCAGCAGCCCCTGGGCGGGGGCTAGCACAGATACGCAGTATTTT. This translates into CASSPWAGASTDTQYF.

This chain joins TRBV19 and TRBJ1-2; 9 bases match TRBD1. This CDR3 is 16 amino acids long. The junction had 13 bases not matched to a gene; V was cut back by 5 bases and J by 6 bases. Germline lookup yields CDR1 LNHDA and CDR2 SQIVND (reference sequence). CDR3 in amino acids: CASSDRMDRGFHGYTF. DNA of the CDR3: TGTGCCAGTAGTGACCGGATGGACAGGGGTTTTCATGGCTACACCTTC.

CDR3 nucleotides: TGTGCCTGGAGTGAGCCAATGTACGAGTATTTT. Protein: CAWSEPMYEYF. The chain is built from TRBV30 and TRBJ2-3; D not resolved. The CDR3 is 11 residues long. Germline CDR1 is GTSNPN and CDR2 is SVGIG (reference sequence). Trimming removed 1 base at V and 13 bases at J, with 12 bases between. Full variable domain (rest looked up from reference TRBV30 and TRBJ2-3): SQTIHQWPATLVQPVGSPLSLECTVEGTSNPNLYWYRQAAGRGLQLLFYSVGIGQISSEVPQNLSASRPQDRQFILSSKKLLLSDSGFYLCAWSEPMYEYFGPGTRLTVL.

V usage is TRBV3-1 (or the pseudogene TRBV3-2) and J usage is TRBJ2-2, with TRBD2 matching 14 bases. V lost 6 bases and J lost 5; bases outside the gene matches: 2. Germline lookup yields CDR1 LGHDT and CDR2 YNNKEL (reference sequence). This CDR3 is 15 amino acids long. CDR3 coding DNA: TGTGCCAGCAGTCGACTAGCGGGAGGGACCGGGGAGCTGTTTTTT. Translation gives CASSRLAGGTGELFF.